This note documents a single TCR beta chain sequence. The antigen is not known. The data originate from a study of cytomegalovirus exposure and HLA in healthy donors. The PCR used 60 Vbeta and 13 Jbeta primers. The table came from immunoSEQ multiplex PCR; TCRdb's copy has only in-frame clones and leaves some out. The top ten clones hold approximately 2.9% of a sample with roughly 200,000 clones, about 77% of them seen once. Regarding the study as a whole: Most CMV-associated TCR beta chains were later found to appear HLA-restricted.

CDR3 length equals 13 residues. V was clipped by 1 base and J by 3 bases, with 8 bases between them. Per the germline V gene, CDR1 is SGHKS and CDR2 is YYEKEE (reference sequence). This chain links TRBV5-5 with TRBJ2-7, with D unclear. This clonotype originated in a female donor in good health and CMV-seronegative. Sequenced sample: PBMCs. The CDR3 is CASSLPPLYEQYF. The DNA of the CDR3 is TGTGCCAGCAGCTTGCCCCCCCTCTACGAGCAGTACTTC.